Shown below are 20 T cell receptor beta chains from a single sample sequenced in a study of cytomegalovirus exposure and HLA in healthy donors. The PCR contained 60 Vbeta and 13 Jbeta primers. Method: immunoSEQ multiplex PCR; TCRdb's copy keeps in-frame clones and lacks some. The sample yields more than 130,000 clones, around 77% seen once. Input material: PBMCs. Receptors were obtained from a man aged 25 to 45 in good health and CMV-seronegative.

This rearrangement joins TRBV15 to TRBJ2-4; D may be TRBD1 (6 bases). The germline CDR1 and CDR2 sequences are LNHNV and YYDKDF (reference sequence). V was shortened by 4 bases and J by 6 bases, with 19 bases between the two germline ends. This CDR3 has 16 residues. CDR3 protein: CATSTRDTMGTNIQYF. The CDR3 region has the DNA TGTGCCACCAGCACCCGGGACACCATGGGGACAAACATTCAGTACTTC.

The CDR3: CASSLVLDARFLSYTF. CDR3 nucleotide sequence: TGTGCCAGCAGCTTAGTTCTAGACGCCCGGTTCTTGAGCTACACCTTC. This chain links TRBV5-4 with TRBJ1-2; no firm D call. Germline loops: CDR1 SGHNT, CDR2 YYREEE (reference sequence). The CDR3 is 16 residues long. The V end lost 2 bases, the J end lost 9 bases, and 23 bases lay between the germline ends.

This chain uses TRBV28 with TRBJ1-1, with D unclear. CDR1 MDHEN and CDR2 SYDVKM come from the germline V gene. Deletions cut 5 bases from V and 5 bases from J, with 18 bases between. The CDR3 runs to 15 residues. The CDR3 spells CASSRPVAPGTEAFF. CDR3 coding DNA: TGTGCCAGCAGTCGCCCGGTGGCCCCGGGGACTGAAGCTTTCTTT.

The rearrangement links TRBV19 to TRBJ1-5, with 7 bases lining up with TRBD1. Unmatched junction bases numbered 14, after V lost 10 bases and J lost 5 bases. The CDR3 totals 15 residues. Per germline, CDR1 LNHDA and CDR2 SQIVND (reference sequence). CDR3 in amino acids: CATKEPGQPYQPQHF. CDR3 nucleotides: TGTGCCACCAAAGAACCGGGACAGCCTTATCAGCCCCAGCATTTT.

The genes are TRBV5-8 and TRBJ1-1; TRBD1 aligns across 9 bases. Germline trimming cut 4 bases from V and 4 bases from J; bases unmatched to any gene: 8. Looked up from germline, CDR1 is SGHTS and CDR2 is YDEGEE. CDR3 length: 15 residues. Here the CDR3 reads CASSLGTGWGTEAFF. CDR3 DNA sequence: TGTGCCAGCAGCCTCGGGACAGGGTGGGGCACTGAAGCTTTCTTT.

The V and J genes are TRBV4-1 and TRBJ1-1; TRBD1 aligns across 7 bases. The germline V gene encodes CDR1 MGHRA and CDR2 YSYEKL. The CDR3 totals 13 residues. The V segment lost 7 bases and the J segment 4 bases; nucleotides outside the gene matches: 6. CDR3 nucleotide sequence: TGCGCCAGCATTTCTCAGGGGGGCACTGAAGCTTTCTTT. This encodes CASISQGGTEAFF.

J is TRBJ2-7 and V is TRBV10-3; D might be TRBD2 (5 bases). The germline CDR1 and CDR2 sequences are ENHRY and SYGVKD. With 4 bases removed from V and 9 bases from J, the gap between germline ends came to 19 bases. The CDR3 loop spans 14 amino acids. Here the CDR3 DNA reads TGTGCCATCAGTGGGACGGGGTCTTGGAAGGCGCAGTACTTC. Protein product: CAISGTGSWKAQYF.

The CDR3 here is CASSLSLLNTEAFF. The CDR3 nucleotides are TGTGCCAGCAGCTTATCTTTGTTGAACACTGAAGCTTTCTTT. The chain is built from TRBV7-9 and TRBJ1-1, with D hard to call. The CDR3 runs to 14 residues. Trimming removed 2 bases from V and 0 bases from J, with 7 bases in between. From germline, CDR1 is SEHNR and CDR2 FQNEAQ (reference sequence).

CDR3 nucleotide sequence: TGTGCCAGCAGACCGGGACAGGGGGTTTATCAGCCCCAGCATTTT. It translates to CASRPGQGVYQPQHF. The genes are TRBV6-6 and TRBJ1-5; TRBD1 agrees at 11 bases. Germline V gene sequence: CDR1 MNHNY, CDR2 SVGAGI (reference sequence). V lost 6 bases, J lost 5 bases, and 6 bases stayed unmatched. This CDR3 spans 15 amino acids.

The rearrangement uses TRBV7-7 and TRBJ2-7; TRBD2 might be the D (6 bases). Germline CDR1 is SSHAT and CDR2 is FNYEAQ (reference sequence). Trimming pared 5 bases from V and 0 bases from J, leaving 23 bases between. This CDR3 has 18 amino acids. The CDR3 reads CASSPFDPRDLSSYEQYF. DNA of the CDR3: TGTGCCAGCAGCCCGTTCGACCCCCGGGACTTAAGCTCCTACGAGCAGTACTTC.

J is TRBJ2-7 and V is TRBV5-1; a possible D gene is TRBD1 (6 bases). The CDR3 sequence is 15 residues long. Germline CDR1 reads SGHRS; CDR2 reads YFSETQ. V dropped 4 bases and J dropped 2 bases, with 16 bases sitting between them. In nucleotides, the CDR3 is TGCGCCAGCAGCCACGGACAGAGATCCACCTACGAGCAGTACTTC. It specifies CASSHGQRSTYEQYF.

This chain connects TRBV7-9 to TRBJ2-1; 7 bases fit TRBD2. CDR3 length: 12 residues. Per the germline V gene, CDR1 is SEHNR and CDR2 is FQNEAQ (reference sequence). V trimming: 1 base; J trimming: 14 bases; junction bases outside the gene matches: 5. CDR3: CASSLGGGAKFF. The CDR3 nucleotides are TGTGCCAGCAGCTTAGGGGGGGGTGCTAAGTTCTTC.

This rearrangement joins TRBV29-1 to TRBJ2-3; 7 bases agree with TRBD2. Germline values: CDR1 SQVTM, CDR2 ANQGSEA. This CDR3 comprises 13 residues. Unmatched junction bases numbered 4, after V lost 5 bases and J lost 2 bases. The CDR3 loop is CSVRGDFTDTQYF. The CDR3 DNA sequence: TGCAGCGTTCGGGGGGACTTCACAGATACGCAGTATTTT.

The chain links TRBV7-8 to TRBJ1-4; TRBD1 matches at 9 bases. Germline CDR1 SGHVS, CDR2 FQNEAQ. J lost 4 bases, V lost 6 bases, and 6 bases had no gene match. The CDR3 contains 15 residues. The DNA for the CDR3 is TGTGCCAGCAGGGACGGGACAGGGCTTAATGAAAAACTGTTTTTT. Its translation: CASRDGTGLNEKLFF.

V gene TRBV15 combines with J gene TRBJ2-5; tentatively, D is TRBD2 (5 bases). Matching the DNA end better, TRBJ2-7 makes the J call doubtful. This CDR3 contains 14 residues. CDR1 and CDR2 (germline): LNHNV, YYDKDF (reference sequence). This CDR3 is CATSRGDGLYEQYF. Here the CDR3 DNA reads TGTGCCACCAGCCGAGGCGACGGACTCTACGAGCAGTACTTC.

The V and J genes are TRBV2 and TRBJ1-6; D is unresolved. CDR1 and CDR2 (germline): SNHLY, FYNNEI. This CDR3 contains 14 residues. V was cut by 8 bases and J by 0 bases, with 8 bases left in between. The CDR3 sequence is CASQGSSYNSPLHF. CDR3 DNA: TGTGCCAGCCAAGGGAGCTCCTATAATTCACCCCTCCACTTT.

V usage is TRBV29-1 and J usage is TRBJ2-2, with 7 bases matching TRBD1. The CDR3 has 13 amino acids. Germline CDR1 SQVTM, CDR2 ANQGSEA. The V segment lost 2 bases and the J segment 4 bases; nucleotides outside the gene matches: 1. In nucleotides, the CDR3 is TGCAGCGTTGAAAGACAGGGCACCGGGGAGCTGTTTTTT. Its translation: CSVERQGTGELFF.

The chain uses TRBV7-8 and TRBJ2-1; 12 bases agree with TRBD1. This CDR3 is built from 17 residues. J gave up 4 bases and V 1 base, and 5 bases lay outside the gene matches. In germline, CDR1 is SGHVS, CDR2 FQNEAQ. CDR3 region: CASSLGDRGPGYNEQFF. In nucleotides, the CDR3 is TGTGCCAGCAGCTTAGGGGACAGGGGGCCGGGTTACAATGAGCAGTTCTTC.

V gene TRBV2 combines with J gene TRBJ2-1; TRBD2 agrees at 7 bases. J was trimmed by 7 bases and V by 7 bases; bases with no gene match: 7. The CDR3 totals 13 residues. Germline CDR1 SNHLY, CDR2 FYNNEI. The CDR3 DNA reads as TGTGCCAGCACCGGCCCTAGCGGAAATGAGCAGTTCTTC. Its protein is CASTGPSGNEQFF.

The rearrangement uses TRBV5-8 and TRBJ1-1; the match to TRBD1 covers 10 bases. The CDR3 has 16 amino acids. CDR1 is SGHTS and CDR2 is YDEGEE in the germline V gene. The trim removed 4 bases at V and 0 bases at J, leaving 6 bases unmatched. CDR3 sequence: CASSPRQGALNTEAFF. In DNA, the CDR3 is TGTGCCAGCAGCCCTAGACAGGGGGCTCTGAACACTGAAGCTTTCTTT.